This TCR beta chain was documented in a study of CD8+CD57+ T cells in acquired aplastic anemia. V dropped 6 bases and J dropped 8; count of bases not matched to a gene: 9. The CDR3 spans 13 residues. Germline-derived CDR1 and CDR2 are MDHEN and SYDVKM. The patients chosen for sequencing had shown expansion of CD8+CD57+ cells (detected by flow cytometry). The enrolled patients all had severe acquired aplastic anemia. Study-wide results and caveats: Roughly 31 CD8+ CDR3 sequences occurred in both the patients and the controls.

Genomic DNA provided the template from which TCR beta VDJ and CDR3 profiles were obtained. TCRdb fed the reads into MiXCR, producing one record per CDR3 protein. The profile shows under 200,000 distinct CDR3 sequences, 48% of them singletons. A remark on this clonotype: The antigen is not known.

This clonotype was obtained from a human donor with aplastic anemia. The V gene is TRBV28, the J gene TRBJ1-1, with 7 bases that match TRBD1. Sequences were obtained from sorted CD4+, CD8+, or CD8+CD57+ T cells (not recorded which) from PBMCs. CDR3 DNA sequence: TGTGCCAGCAGCCAAGGGACAGTTAGGGAAGCTTTCTTT. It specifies CASSQGTVREAFF.